This TCR beta chain was recorded in a study of shared clonotypes between healthy human individuals (dated by TCRdb to 2018 to 2021). Broadly, across the study: A couple of women and a few men aged 18 to 49 years were included in the cohort. For each donor, CD4 naive and CD4 memory were each run on three plates, CD8 naive on two plates, and CD8 memory on one plate. Blood TCR repertoires of roughly five healthy adults were deeply sequenced to estimate repertoire size and the extent of clonotype sharing between individuals. To increase sequencing depth and limit assay-specific biases, TCR repertoire library preparation and sequencing were carried out by different laboratories using diverse techniques. Leukapheresis yielded between about 0.8 and 8.9 billion PBMCs per donor. Overall study outcomes, separate from this receptor: Pairwise subsampling led to the expectation that sequencing depth would affect the degree of clonotype sharing among donors. Clonotypes shared by all four sorted-subset donors showed higher generation probabilities than non-shared clonotypes. Larger estimated clonotype richness was generally found for naive subsets than for memory subsets. Because the study included only a small number of donors, the genetic and exposure-history diversity represented was limited. Incomplete sequencing was indicated by rarefaction of sorted-subset datasets, despite the large sequencing depth. Sampling was limited to blood, and TCR repertoires in tissue likely differ from TCR repertoires in blood. Across four donors, 5% to 6% of naive CD4, around 3.5% of naive CD8, around 2.1% of memory CD4, and 0.4% of memory CD8 clonotypes were shared.

Donors were healthy HIV-negative adults with no recently reported acute infections or vaccinations. Only Caucasian adults living in Nashville, Tennessee, USA were represented among the donors. CD4+ T cells were enriched by magnetic negative selection, after which naive cells were positively selected on CD45RA and the negative fraction was taken as the memory subset. Blood was collected by leukapheresis, and PBMCs were isolated by Ficoll-Histopaque density gradient centrifugation and then cryopreserved in liquid nitrogen vapor phase. Analytical flow cytometry was used to check the purity and quantity of every magnetically sorted T cell population. Each sorted fraction had its genomic DNA isolated and then quantified by UV absorbance on a Nanodrop 2000c. The germline V gene supplies CDR1 WSHSY and CDR2 SAAADI. The CDR3 runs 15 amino acids, cysteine and phenylalanine included. Of all the DNA, just the CDR3 is kept, 45 bases in frame from base 1. The junction shows trimming of 10 bases on V and 5 bases on J, and the gene matches do not reach 14 bases of it.

Using the deep immunoSEQ assay, TCR CDR3 regions were amplified from genomic DNA by multiplex PCR. Genomic DNA extracted from each cell subset was distributed evenly over all wells of several immunoSEQ 96-well plates, and each plate served as one replicate. For sorted subsets, 200 to 250 ng of genomic DNA, equivalent to around 29,000 T cell genomes, went into each replicate PCR. Purified libraries were measured with a Qubit 3.0 fluorometer, size-checked on a Bioanalyzer 2100, and measured again with the KAPA Library Quantification kit. Every immunoSEQ 96-well plate was sequenced on a dedicated single-read 150-cycle Illumina NextSeq 550 flow cell. In the source study's methods: Because the immunoSEQ output held only junctional sequences and lacked quality scores, the filtering could not match the filtering applied to full-length reads. To assign V/J genes and CDR3, sequences were annotated against IMGT germline references using PyIR, a Python wrapper for IgBLAST v1.9. Reads were removed for weak V/J assignments (E-value above 1e-6), missing CDR3, stop codons, out-of-frame junctions, or ambiguous translated residues. V3J clonotypes were defined as sequences sharing the same inferred V gene, J gene, and CDR3 amino acid sequence. Percentage overlap between repertoires was calculated by dividing the number of shared unique clonotypes by the size of the smaller repertoire. Three approaches were used to assess repertoire richness: RTK rarefaction, the Chao1 estimator, and Recon v2.1 estimates of unobserved clonotypes. Generation probabilities for all TCRbeta clonotypes obtained by the gDNA method from a handful of donors were computed using OLGA. TCRdb carries this immuneACCESS record with in-frame sequences only. Its versions omit some clonotypes, under half of them owing to an unresolved V gene in the studies checked, with the rest unexplained. D and trimming come from the DNA, and the V and J calls and clone size come from that table. The sample profile shows 950,000 to 1,300,000 clones; under 80% of them were found once. 1.4% to 1.5% of the sample rests with the top ten.

Concerning this clone: Which antigen it targets is not known. No base quality values were provided; no much bigger clone lies one nucleotide off.

The rearranged segments are TRBV10-2 and TRBJ2-7; 10 central bases correspond to TRBD1. Sequences were obtained from memory CD4+ T cells sorted from blood. The sample's cell subset or site label, in plain terms: CD45RA-negative fraction. The clonotype originates from a man younger than 30 in good health. The sequenced DNA is TGCGCCATCAGGAGACCGACAGGGGGCGAAAACGAGCAGTACTTC. Its translation reads: CAIRRPTGGENEQYF.